What follows are 2 T cell receptor beta chains derived from one specimen sequenced in a study of shared clonotypes between healthy human individuals. Measured with immunoSEQ multiplex PCR; TCRdb has only the in-frame clones, and not every one. The sample lists around 1,000,000 clones; approximately 80% were seen once. The material sequenced was memory CD4+ T cells from PBMCs. The subset is: CD45RA-negative fraction. These receptors all stem from a man between 18 and 35 years old in good health. Some clones in this sample may be carry-over from other donors' samples.

The chain uses TRBV7-9 and TRBJ2-3; no reliable D call. The V gene's germline CDR1 is SEHNR and CDR2 FQNEAQ (reference sequence). The CDR3 has 14 amino acids. V lost 5 bases to trimming and J lost 6 bases, with 15 bases between them. CDR3 sequence reads: CASSLNSIGDTQYF. CDR3 coding DNA: TGTGCCAGCAGCCTTAACTCCATCGGGGATACGCAGTATTTT.

The chain recombines TRBV2 with TRBJ2-7; D unclear. Germline V gives CDR1 SNHLY, CDR2 FYNNEI. V was shortened by 4 bases and J by 0 bases, with 7 bases between the two germline ends. The length of the CDR3 is 13 residues. This chain's CDR3 is CASSGSYSYEQYF. The CDR3 DNA reads TGTGCCAGCAGTGGCAGCTACTCCTACGAGCAGTACTTC.